The 29 T cell receptor beta chains given below trace back to one sample, sequenced in a study of technical replicates of blood from a few donors. Libraries were prepared by immunoSEQ multiplex PCR; TCRdb keeps only in-frame clonotypes and omits some of them. The data hold about 59,000 clones, with around 86% observed a single time. The sample taken for sequencing was PBMCs. The receptors shown here come from a human donor in good health. Some clones in this sample may be carry-over from other donors' samples.

This clone was recorded only once. This chain links TRBV28 with TRBJ2-7, with no clear D. The CDR3 runs to 12 residues. Germline V CDR1 and CDR2: MDHEN, SYDVKM. CDR3 protein: CVTHQSSYEQYF. In DNA, the CDR3 is TGTGTGACACATCAAAGCTCCTACGAGCAGTACTTC.

This CDR3 reads CASSFGGKAGGYTF. CDR3 DNA sequence: TGTGCCAGCAGCTTTGGGGGTAAAGCGGGAGGCTACACCTTC. This chain connects TRBV5-8 to TRBJ1-2; perhaps TRBD1 as D (5 bases). The CDR3 is 14 amino acids. V was clipped by 2 bases and J by 8 bases, with 16 bases between them. Germline V lookup: CDR1 SGHTS, CDR2 YDEGEE.

The chain has TRBV6-5 and TRBJ1-2, with TRBD1 matching 9 bases. CDR1 MNHEY and CDR2 SVGAGI come from the germline V gene. This CDR3 comprises 13 residues. With 6 bases clipped from V and 7 bases from J, the junction kept 6 bases outside the gene matches. As DNA, the CDR3 is TGTGCCAGCAGCGACAGGGGGTGGAGTGGCTACACCTTC. Encoded protein: CASSDRGWSGYTF.

The V gene is TRBV5-1, the J gene TRBJ2-2, with no clear D. CDR1 SGHRS and CDR2 YFSETQ come from the germline V gene. The CDR3 sequence is 15 residues long. Trimming removed 4 bases from V and 0 bases from J, with 10 bases in between. The DNA of the CDR3 is TGCGCCAGCAGCCTTGTAGCTTCGAACACCGGGGAGCTGTTTTTT. Translated, it gives CASSLVASNTGELFF.

This clone was seen a handful of times. As DNA, the CDR3 is TGTGCCAGCAGCCCATCGAGCACGAACACTGAAGCTTTCTTT. Its translation is CASSPSSTNTEAFF. The gene calls are TRBV7-9 and TRBJ1-1; no firm D call. Germline values: CDR1 SEHNR, CDR2 FQNEAQ (reference sequence). The CDR3 is 14 amino acids. Trimming removed 5 bases at V and 1 base at J, with 11 bases between.

In DNA form, the CDR3 reads TGTGCCAGCAGCTTAGCGGGAGACAGGGTGTACGAGCAGTACTTC. Its protein is CASSLAGDRVYEQYF. The rearrangement uses TRBV7-8 and TRBJ2-7; TRBD1 matches 7 bases. The CDR3 has 15 residues. CDR1 is SGHVS, CDR2 FQNEAQ, per germline. V gave up 0 bases and J gave up 4 bases; unmatched junction bases: 6.

The chain couples TRBV7-2 to TRBJ2-7, with 7 bases identical to TRBD2. Trimming took 1 base from V and 2 from J; bases not matched to a gene: 2. The CDR3 contains 14 residues. Germline lookup yields CDR1 SGHTA and CDR2 FQGNSA. As DNA, the CDR3 is TGTGCCAGCAGCTTAGGGGAGGGTCCCTACGAGCAGTACTTC. Translated, it gives CASSLGEGPYEQYF.

This rearrangement joins TRBV27 to TRBJ2-2; D possibly corresponds to TRBD1 (5 bases). Per the germline V gene, CDR1 is MNHEY and CDR2 is SMNVEV (reference sequence). V shed 3 bases and J shed 0 bases, with 5 bases lying between them. The CDR3 runs to 14 residues. The CDR3 reads CASSLDTNTGELFF. CDR3 coding DNA: TGTGCCAGCAGTTTGGACACGAACACCGGGGAGCTGTTTTTT.

The V call is TRBV27, the J call TRBJ1-6, with D maybe TRBD1 (6 bases). The ends were cut back, 8 bases at V and 5 bases at J, with 7 bases in the middle. The CDR3 has 12 residues. CDR1 and CDR2 from the germline V gene are MNHEY and SMNVEV (reference sequence). CDR3 in amino acids: CASRDNNSPLHF. CDR3 DNA sequence: TGTGCCAGCCGGGACAATAATTCACCCCTCCACTTT.

The chain couples TRBV27 to TRBJ2-7; perhaps TRBD2 as D (7 bases). The V and J ends lost 6 bases and 4 bases respectively, with 16 bases between them. Looked up from germline, CDR1 is MNHEY and CDR2 is SMNVEV (reference sequence). The CDR3 extends over 14 amino acids. The CDR3 sequence: CASSLSGGGYEQYF. In DNA form, the CDR3 reads TGTGCCAGCAGCCTGTCGGGGGGCGGTTACGAGCAGTACTTC.

The V and J genes are TRBV19 and TRBJ1-2, with 7 positions matching TRBD1. The germline V gene has CDR1 LNHDA and CDR2 SQIVND (reference sequence). J was trimmed by 5 bases and V by 3 bases; bases with no gene match: 6. The CDR3 loop spans 14 amino acids. CDR3: CASSIRDRLYGYTF. The DNA of the CDR3 is TGTGCCAGTAGTATTAGGGACAGATTATATGGCTACACCTTC.

The rearrangement uses TRBV5-1 and TRBJ2-7, with 9 bases fitting TRBD1. Germline CDR1 is SGHRS and CDR2 is YFSETQ. The V segment lost 2 bases and the J segment 1 base; nucleotides outside the gene matches: 7. The CDR3 sequence is 16 residues long. The CDR3 is CASSLGTGKGSYEQYF. DNA of the CDR3: TGCGCCAGCAGCTTAGGGACAGGGAAAGGGTCCTACGAGCAGTACTTC. Together with reference TRBV5-1 and TRBJ2-7, the CDR3 gives the full variable domain: KAGVTQTPRYLIKTRGQQVTLSCSPISGHRSVSWYQQTPGQGLQFLFEYFSETQRNKGNFPGRFSGRQFSNSRSEMNVSTLELGDSALYLCASSLGTGKGSYEQYFGPGTRLTVT.

The chain employs TRBV5-1 and TRBJ2-7, with a possible D match to TRBD2 (6 bases). CDR3 length: 16 residues. CDR1 SGHRS and CDR2 YFSETQ come from the germline V gene. The germline V and J ends were trimmed by 1 base and 6 bases, with 20 bases remaining between them. The CDR3 DNA follows: TGCGCCAGCAGCTTGTGGAGCGACTCCCTGGGGGGCGAGCAGTACTTC. Residues: CASSLWSDSLGGEQYF.

The chain links TRBV4-3 to TRBJ2-5; 7 bases align to TRBD1. The trim removed 0 bases at V and 5 bases at J, leaving 6 bases unmatched. The CDR3 is 15 residues long. CDR1 and CDR2 (germline): LGHNA, YSLEER. In nucleotides, the CDR3 is TGCGCCAGCAGCCAAGATAAGGGGGCGGGTGAGACCCAGTACTTC. It yields the protein CASSQDKGAGETQYF.

The chain couples TRBV7-6 to TRBJ2-7; TRBD1 might be the D (5 bases). Trimming left V 5 bases short and J 4 bases short, with 12 bases between. The germline gives CDR1 SGHVS, CDR2 FNYEAQ. The CDR3 runs 13 residues. CDR3 DNA: TGTGCCAGCAGCCCTGTCCAGGGTTACGAGCAGTACTTC. Translation gives CASSPVQGYEQYF.

V usage is TRBV5-4 and J usage is TRBJ1-1, with D unresolved. The V end lost 4 bases, the J end lost 1 base, and 14 bases lay between the germline ends. CDR3 size: 15 residues. Germline V CDR1 and CDR2: SGHNT, YYREEE (reference sequence). CDR3 residues: CASSPPRGKNTEAFF. The CDR3, as DNA: TGTGCCAGCAGCCCGCCCCGCGGGAAGAACACTGAAGCTTTCTTT.

The CDR3 spells CASRAEVTYEQYF. The CDR3 region has the DNA TGTGCCAGCAGAGCGGAAGTAACCTACGAGCAGTACTTC. The chain links TRBV6-1 to TRBJ2-7; D perhaps matches TRBD2 (5 bases). Germline CDR1 reads MNHNS; CDR2 reads SASEGT. V lost 6 bases and J 2 bases, leaving 11 bases between the germline ends. This CDR3 is built from 13 residues.

V is TRBV7-2 and J is TRBJ2-5, with TRBD2 matching 12 bases. Looked up from germline, CDR1 is SGHTA and CDR2 is FQGNSA. The CDR3 contains 18 residues. V gave up 4 bases and J gave up 5 bases; unmatched junction bases: 14. CDR3 sequence (DNA): TGTGCCAGCAGCTCCCAACCCTTACTAGCGGGGGGACGGGAGACCCAGTACTTC. Protein sequence: CASSSQPLLAGGRETQYF.

This clone was picked up one time. The rearrangement links TRBV9 to TRBJ2-5; TRBD2 matches 7 bases. Unmatched junction bases numbered 5, after V lost 0 bases and J lost 3 bases. The germline CDR1 and CDR2 sequences are SGDLS and YYNGEE. The CDR3 totals 15 residues. CDR3 residues: CASSVAGGIEETQYF. The CDR3 DNA reads TGTGCCAGCAGCGTAGCGGGAGGAATCGAAGAGACCCAGTACTTC.

V and J are TRBV11-2 and TRBJ1-4, with D possibly matching TRBD1 (5 bases). The length of the CDR3 is 15 residues. Deletions cut 5 bases from V and 4 bases from J, with 14 bases between. CDR1 is SGHAT and CDR2 is FQNNGV in the germline V gene. The CDR3 DNA follows: TGTGCCAGCAGCCGATTATCGGGACTTAATGAAAAACTGTTTTTT. It yields the protein CASSRLSGLNEKLFF.

This rearrangement joins TRBV7-2 to TRBJ1-4; 8 bases agree with TRBD1. Per germline, CDR1 SGHTA and CDR2 FQGNSA. The CDR3 is 14 residues long. The V gene end was trimmed by 5 bases and the J gene end by 7 bases; junction bases not matched to a gene: 6. CDR3 region: CASSLRGPGEKLFF. In nucleotides, the CDR3 is TGTGCCAGCAGCCTCAGGGGGCCCGGTGAAAAACTGTTTTTT.

The chain carries TRBV5-4 and TRBJ2-3; tentative D call: TRBD2 (5 bases). Germline V gives CDR1 SGHNT, CDR2 YYREEE (reference sequence). The CDR3 loop spans 14 amino acids. V lost 3 bases and J lost 5, with 13 bases in between. CDR3 nucleotide sequence: TGTGCCAGCAGCTCCGAGGGCTTATTAGATACGCAGTATTTT. It specifies CASSSEGLLDTQYF.

V is TRBV5-4 and J is TRBJ2-1; the D gene is possibly TRBD2 (7 bases). V gave up 6 bases and J gave up 6 bases, with 25 bases separating them. Looked up from germline, CDR1 is SGHNT and CDR2 is YYREEE (reference sequence). This CDR3 contains 17 residues. The CDR3 sequence is CASIPAVGGGLGNEQFF. CDR3 coding DNA: TGTGCCAGCATCCCAGCAGTTGGCGGGGGCCTCGGCAATGAGCAGTTCTTC.

This chain links TRBV5-6 with TRBJ1-5; 7 bases match TRBD1. The CDR3 is made up of 17 amino acids. Per germline, CDR1 SGHDT and CDR2 YYEEEE. The V gene end was trimmed by 2 bases and the J gene end by 8 bases; junction bases not matched to a gene: 16. CDR3 nucleotides: TGTGCCAGCAGCTTAACTGTGGGAGGCAGGGGGAGCGAGCCCCAGCATTTT. Protein product: CASSLTVGGRGSEPQHF.

This chain connects TRBV2 to TRBJ1-3, with D tentatively TRBD1 (5 bases). The CDR3 runs 14 residues. Per the germline V gene, CDR1 is SNHLY and CDR2 is FYNNEI. The ends were cut back, 1 base at V and 5 bases at J, with 9 bases in the middle. The CDR3 nucleotides are TGTGCCAGCAGTGAAGAGACAGACAGAAACACCATATATTTT. This translates into CASSEETDRNTIYF.

The rearrangement uses TRBV7-9 and TRBJ2-7, with D unclear. This CDR3 region has 14 residues. V was pared by 4 bases and J by 2 bases, with 12 bases between. Looked up from germline, CDR1 is SEHNR and CDR2 is FQNEAQ (reference sequence). The CDR3 sequence is CASSSAIPPYEQYF. DNA of the CDR3: TGTGCCAGCAGCTCCGCGATCCCCCCCTACGAGCAGTACTTC. The variable domain in full, completed from reference TRBV7-9 and TRBJ2-7, reads DTGVSQNPRHKITKRGQNVTFRCDPISEHNRLYWYRQTLGQGPEFLTYFQNEAQLEKSRLLSDRFSAERPKGSFSTLEIQRTEQGDSAMYLCASSSAIPPYEQYFGPGTRLTVT.

The chain links TRBV5-4 to TRBJ2-1; 9 bases line up with TRBD2. The CDR3 totals 15 residues. Germline trimming cut 4 bases from V and 8 bases from J; bases unmatched to any gene: 10. In germline, CDR1 is SGHNT, CDR2 YYREEE (reference sequence). CDR3 in amino acids: CASSAGGPTNYEQFF. The CDR3 DNA is TGTGCCAGCAGCGCGGGGGGGCCTACGAACTATGAGCAGTTCTTC.

The CDR3 nucleotides are TGTGCCAGCAGCCATCCCGGAGGGGGGACTAGCGGGGGCACAGATACGCAGTATTTT. Translated: CASSHPGGGTSGGTDTQYF. The J gene is TRBJ2-3, the V gene TRBV4-2; 13 bases line up with TRBD2. With 3 bases clipped from V and 1 base from J, the junction kept 10 bases outside the gene matches. Germline V gene data show CDR1 as LGHNA and CDR2 as YNFKEQ. The CDR3 spans 19 residues.

The chain recombines TRBV7-7 with TRBJ1-1; D not resolved. Germline CDR1 SSHAT, CDR2 FNYEAQ (reference sequence). V was pared by 2 bases and J by 0 bases, with 4 bases between. The CDR3 is made up of 13 amino acids. CDR3 bases: TGTGCCAGCAGCTTACACTTGAACACTGAAGCTTTCTTT. This translates into CASSLHLNTEAFF. The whole variable domain, filled in from reference TRBV7-7 and TRBJ1-1, reads GAGVSQSPRYKVTKRGQDVTLRCDPISSHATLYWYQQALGQGPEFLTYFNYEAQPDKSGLPSDRFSAERPEGSISTLTIQRTEQRDSAMYRCASSLHLNTEAFFGQGTRLTVV.